These 23 T cell receptor beta chains were sequenced from one sample in a study of glioma-infiltrating T cells after dendritic cell vaccination (dated by TCRdb to about 2016). Receptor libraries were prepared by the immunoSEQ multiplex PCR assay. The source is immuneACCESS, and TCRdb retained only in-frame sequences with V and J called. Part of the clones is not carried over; for the studies checked, unresolved V genes explain less than half of this, and the remainder is unexplained. The sample yields about 92,000 clones; approximately 84% were counted once. The ten largest clones take up around 14% of the sample. Sequenced material: blood, taken before dendritic cell vaccination. These receptors came from a human donor with glioblastoma.

The genes are TRBV6-1 and TRBJ2-7, with TRBD2 matching over 11 bases. J gave up 0 bases and V 6 bases, and 4 bases lay outside the gene matches. This CDR3 region has 15 residues. CDR1 and CDR2 from the germline V gene are MNHNS and SASEGT. The CDR3 bases are TGTGCCAGCAGCCCCGGGACTAGCGGCTCCTACGAGCAGTACTTC. Amino acids: CASSPGTSGSYEQYF.

The V and J genes are TRBV5-6 and TRBJ1-1, with D perhaps TRBD1 (6 bases). The CDR3 has 14 amino acids. Germline-derived CDR1 and CDR2 are SGHDT and YYEEEE. V lost 0 bases to trimming and J lost 5 bases, with 11 bases between them. The CDR3 DNA follows: TGTGCCAGCAGCTTGGTGGGGCAGGGGACTGAAGCTTTCTTT. The encoded protein is CASSLVGQGTEAFF.

This chain joins TRBV18 and TRBJ1-1, with D uncertain. The CDR3 totals 13 residues. With 3 bases removed from V and 3 bases from J, the gap between germline ends came to 8 bases. The germline gives CDR1 KGHSH, CDR2 LQKENI. The CDR3 DNA reads as TGTGCCAGCTCACCGGATCAGGACACTGAAGCTTTCTTT. Its protein product is CASSPDQDTEAFF.

This clone was detected only a few times. The V call is TRBV2, the J call TRBJ2-6, with 10 bases matching TRBD1. The CDR3 totals 17 residues. The V gene end was trimmed by 4 bases and the J gene end by 1 base; junction bases not matched to a gene: 4. Germline CDR1 is SNHLY and CDR2 is FYNNEI. The CDR3 loop reads CASSGGTGVSGANVLTF. In nucleotides, the CDR3 is TGTGCCAGCAGTGGTGGGACAGGGGTATCTGGGGCCAACGTCCTGACTTTC.

This sequence joins TRBV18 and TRBJ1-1; no reliable D call. Germline V lookup: CDR1 KGHSH, CDR2 LQKENI. V lost 2 bases to trimming and J lost 1 base, with 5 bases between them. The CDR3 loop spans 13 amino acids. CDR3 loop: CASSPNGNTEAFF. The DNA for the CDR3 is TGTGCCAGCTCACCAAACGGGAACACTGAAGCTTTCTTT.

V gene TRBV2 combines with J gene TRBJ2-7; 7 positions agree with TRBD1. CDR1 and CDR2 (germline): SNHLY, FYNNEI. Unmatched junction bases numbered 7, after V lost 2 bases and J lost 0 bases. This CDR3 is 16 amino acids long. The chain's CDR3 is CASSETGATGSYEQYF. Written as DNA, the CDR3 is TGTGCCAGCAGTGAAACAGGGGCGACCGGCTCCTACGAGCAGTACTTC.

The chain couples TRBV9 to TRBJ2-7, with D possibly matching TRBD2 (6 bases). CDR3 length: 14 residues. V was pared by 0 bases and J by 6 bases, with 13 bases between. Germline-derived CDR1 and CDR2 are SGDLS and YYNGEE. In DNA form, the CDR3 reads TGTGCCAGCAGCGTAGGTGCGGGACGAGGCGAGCAGTACTTC. Protein: CASSVGAGRGEQYF.

V is TRBV28 and J is TRBJ1-2, with D maybe TRBD1 (6 bases). V lost 2 bases and J 3 bases, leaving 10 bases between the germline ends. The length of the CDR3 is 14 residues. The V gene's germline CDR1 is MDHEN and CDR2 SYDVKM. As DNA, the CDR3 is TGTGCCAGCAGTTTAAGGGGGGGGGACTATGGCTACACCTTC. Its translation is CASSLRGGDYGYTF.

The V call is TRBV7-8, the J call TRBJ2-4; TRBD2 aligns across 14 bases. The germline gives CDR1 SGHVS, CDR2 FQNEAQ. CDR3 size: 18 residues. Germline trimming cut 2 bases from V and 7 bases from J; bases unmatched to any gene: 10. The CDR3 DNA is TGTGCCAGCAGCTTACCAAAGACTAGCGGGGGGGCCACGAACATTCAGTACTTC. Translating gives CASSLPKTSGGATNIQYF.

The chain uses TRBV7-8 and TRBJ2-3, with TRBD2 matching 7 bases. There are 16 residues in the CDR3. Trimming removed 0 bases from V and 2 bases from J; junction bases left unmatched: 5. Germline V gene lookup returns CDR1 SGHVS and CDR2 FQNEAQ. This CDR3 reads CASSLAGGRVTDTQYF. Here the CDR3 DNA reads TGTGCCAGCAGCTTAGCGGGCGGGAGAGTCACAGATACGCAGTATTTT.

The chain carries TRBV5-1 and TRBJ2-3, with 7 bases aligning to TRBD1. The germline V gene has CDR1 SGHRS and CDR2 YFSETQ. The V and J ends lost 3 bases and 2 bases, in that order; junction bases with no gene match: 6. CDR3 length equals 15 residues. Here the CDR3 DNA reads TGCGCCAGCAGCTACAACAGGGGCGACACAGATACGCAGTATTTT. Its translation is CASSYNRGDTDTQYF.

The CDR3 loop reads CASSKNVCREDFHEQYF. The CDR3 DNA reads as TGTGCCAGCAGCAAAAATGTTTGCCGGGAGGACTTCCACGAGCAGTACTTC. The rearrangement joins TRBV21-1 to TRBJ2-7; the table gives TRBD2 as D, unverified against the DNA. TRBV21-1 is termed a pseudogene. This CDR3 is built from 17 residues.

The V gene is TRBV5-6, the J gene TRBJ1-3; 8 nucleotides line up with TRBD1. CDR1 SGHDT and CDR2 YYEEEE come from the germline V gene. The CDR3 covers 16 residues. V lost 3 bases and J lost 3; bases outside the gene matches: 8. The chain's CDR3 is CASSSWTGSGGNTIYF. CDR3 bases: TGTGCCAGCAGCTCGTGGACAGGGAGTGGTGGAAACACCATATATTTT.

V and J are TRBV9 and TRBJ2-7, with 8 bases matching TRBD2. In germline, CDR1 is SGDLS, CDR2 YYNGEE. V lost 4 bases, J lost 2 bases, and 5 bases stayed unmatched. CDR3 size: 14 residues. CDR3 region: CASSPSGLAYEQYF. The CDR3 DNA sequence: TGTGCCAGCAGCCCCTCGGGACTAGCCTACGAGCAGTACTTC.

The rearrangement uses TRBV7-7 and TRBJ2-1; 9 bases match TRBD2. The CDR3 is made up of 16 amino acids. Trimming cost V 3 bases and J 3 bases; bases outside gene matches: 6. Per germline, CDR1 SSHAT and CDR2 FNYEAQ (reference sequence). The CDR3 DNA reads TGTGCCAGCAGCTTGGGAGGCGGGGGGGGCTACAATGAGCAGTTCTTC. This gives the protein CASSLGGGGGYNEQFF.

This clone was seen only a few times. A junction end diverges from the germline sequence, so it may reflect a read error. CDR3: CASSSWTGLHF. CDR3 nucleotides: TGTGCCAGCAGCTCCTGGACAGGCCTTCACTTC. The chain uses TRBV5-8 and TRBJ2-7, with 7 bases that match TRBD1. This CDR3 is built from 11 residues. CDR1 is SGHTS and CDR2 is YDEGEE in the germline V gene.

This clone has a handful of counts. The J gene is TRBJ1-5, the V gene TRBV19; 7 bases map to TRBD1. Germline-derived CDR1 and CDR2 are LNHDA and SQIVND (reference sequence). The V and J ends lost 6 bases and 4 bases, in that order; junction bases with no gene match: 6. The CDR3 runs to 14 residues. The CDR3: CASRTTGRNQPQHF. As DNA, the CDR3 is TGTGCCAGTAGGACGACAGGGAGGAATCAGCCCCAGCATTTT.

The chain employs TRBV7-2 and TRBJ2-7; no reliable D call. Germline V CDR1 and CDR2: SGHTA, FQGNSA. The CDR3 spans 12 residues. V dropped 5 bases and J dropped 0 bases, with 5 bases sitting between them. CDR3 loop: CASSHSSYEQYF. Written as DNA, the CDR3 is TGTGCCAGCAGCCACAGCTCCTACGAGCAGTACTTC. The full variable domain, rest sourced from reference TRBV7-2 and TRBJ2-7, is GAGVSQSPSNKVTEKGKDVELRCDPISGHTALYWYRQSLGQGLEFLIYFQGNSAPDKSGLPSDRFSAERTGGSVSTLTIQRTQQEDSAVYLCASSHSSYEQYFGPGTRLTVT.

This clone showed up just a few times. The gene calls are TRBV6-5 and TRBJ1-1, with 8 bases lining up with TRBD1. V was pared by 6 bases and J by 2 bases, with 5 bases of the junction left unmatched. The CDR3 runs to 14 residues. Germline CDR1 is MNHEY and CDR2 is SVGAGI. Here the CDR3 reads CASRVDRGNTEAFF. The CDR3 DNA sequence: TGTGCCAGCAGGGTAGACAGGGGAAACACTGAAGCTTTCTTT.

V gene TRBV19 combines with J gene TRBJ2-1; 10 nucleotides agree with TRBD1. The germline V gene has CDR1 LNHDA and CDR2 SQIVND (reference sequence). Trimming removed 4 bases from V and 3 bases from J; junction bases left unmatched: 6. The CDR3 covers 16 residues. The CDR3 region is CASSKTGGGSYNEQFF. Written as DNA, the CDR3 is TGTGCCAGTAGTAAGACAGGGGGCGGGAGCTACAATGAGCAGTTCTTC.

The chain carries TRBV13 and TRBJ2-7; 7 positions match TRBD2. Per germline, CDR1 PRHDT and CDR2 FYEKMQ (reference sequence). CDR3 size: 13 residues. The ends lost 7 bases at V and 4 bases at J; junction bases unmatched: 7. CDR3 in amino acids: CASKVAGVYEQYF. CDR3 nucleotide sequence: TGTGCCAGCAAAGTAGCGGGTGTTTACGAGCAGTACTTC.

In its sample, this clone was seen once. This chain connects TRBV7-9 to TRBJ2-7; D is perhaps TRBD2 (6 bases). Looked up from germline, CDR1 is SEHNR and CDR2 is FQNEAQ (reference sequence). V was shortened by 5 bases and J by 4 bases, with 9 bases between the two germline ends. This CDR3 region has 12 residues. The CDR3 spells CASSPRGYEQYF. DNA for the CDR3: TGTGCCAGCAGCCCCCGGGGGTACGAGCAGTACTTC.

The CDR3 sequence: CASSLVIAGTGELFF. CDR3 nucleotide sequence: TGTGCCAGCAGCTTAGTTATAGCTGGGACCGGGGAGCTGTTTTTT. The chain carries TRBV7-9 and TRBJ2-2, with D unclear. V was cut by 1 base and J by 5 bases, with 11 bases left in between. The CDR3 contains 15 residues. The germline V gene has CDR1 SEHNR and CDR2 FQNEAQ (reference sequence).